The rows below give T cell receptor beta chains drawn from one sample of a study of T cell responses to AZD1222 COVID-19 vaccine. Clones were sequenced by immunoSEQ multiplex PCR, and TCRdb holds only the in-frame ones, with some missing. The data contain some 150,000 clones, 85% to 90% of them seen just once; the ten biggest clones take up just over 9%. Specimen: peripheral blood, collected 28 days after the second AZD1222 dose. The receptors shown here come from an adult who received the AZD1222 COVID-19 vaccine. CDR3s include the opening cysteine and the closing phenylalanine or tryptophan. Fields, in order: V gene, D gene, J gene, clone size, CDR3 DNA, CDR3 protein. The D gene is left open where the match is weak. Only some rows state a clone size, as once, few, many or a class for expanded clones.

v_gene: TRBV29-1
d_gene: .
j_gene: TRBJ2-5
abundance: .
CDR3nt: TGCAGCGTTGAGTACGAGACCCAGTACTTC
CDR3aa: CSVEYETQYF

v_gene: TRBV5-1
d_gene: .
j_gene: TRBJ2-1
abundance: .
CDR3nt: TGCGCCAGCGGCAGGGATGGAAGTTCCTACAATGAGCAGTTCTTC
CDR3aa: CASGRDGSSYNEQFF

v_gene: TRBV7-9
d_gene: TRBD1
j_gene: TRBJ2-2
abundance: .
CDR3nt: TGTGCCAGCAGGAACTACAGGGGGCAGAACACCGGGGAGCTGTTTTTT
CDR3aa: CASRNYRGQNTGELFF

v_gene: TRBV29-1
d_gene: .
j_gene: TRBJ2-5
abundance: .
CDR3nt: TGCAGCGTTGTATCTGGCGCAGAGACCCAGTACTTC
CDR3aa: CSVVSGAETQYF

v_gene: TRBV5-1
d_gene: TRBD1
j_gene: TRBJ1-3
abundance: .
CDR3nt: TGCGCCAGCAGCTCCGGGACAGGCGGCTGGAACACCATATATTTT
CDR3aa: CASSSGTGGWNTIYF

v_gene: TRBV5-5
d_gene: .
j_gene: TRBJ2-2
abundance: .
CDR3nt: TGTGCCAGCAGCTTGGACCCCAACGGGGAGCTGTTTTTT
CDR3aa: CASSLDPNGELFF

v_gene: TRBV19
d_gene: TRBD1
j_gene: TRBJ2-1
abundance: .
CDR3nt: TGTGCCAGTAGTCGACAGGGTTTAGTGGAGCAGTTCTTC
CDR3aa: CASSRQGLVEQFF

v_gene: TRBV19
d_gene: .
j_gene: TRBJ2-7
abundance: .
CDR3nt: TGTGCCAGTACCCCGGGACTGCCCTCCTACGAGCAGTACTTC
CDR3aa: CASTPGLPSYEQYF

v_gene: TRBV7-6
d_gene: .
j_gene: TRBJ2-3
abundance: .
CDR3nt: TGTGCCAGCAGCTTCTTCCGGGTCGGAACAGATACGCAGTATTTT
CDR3aa: CASSFFRVGTDTQYF

v_gene: TRBV28
d_gene: .
j_gene: TRBJ2-1
abundance: .
CDR3nt: TGTGCCATCCTGAGACGGGGGACCACCTACAATGAGCAGTTCTTC
CDR3aa: CAILRRGTTYNEQFF

v_gene: TRBV4-2
d_gene: .
j_gene: TRBJ2-6
abundance: .
CDR3nt: TGTGCCAGCAGCCAAGATCTTCCAGGGGGGAGCTCTGGGGCCAACGTCCTGACTTTC
CDR3aa: CASSQDLPGGSSGANVLTF

v_gene: TRBV6-2/TRBV6-3
d_gene: .
j_gene: TRBJ2-1
abundance: .
CDR3nt: TGTGCCAGCAGCCACCGAACGGACAATAATGAGCAGTTCTTC
CDR3aa: CASSHRTDNNEQFF

v_gene: TRBV5-1
d_gene: .
j_gene: TRBJ2-2
abundance: few
CDR3nt: TGCGCCAGCAGCTTCAGACAGAACACCGGGGAGCTGTTTTTT
CDR3aa: CASSFRQNTGELFF

v_gene: TRBV3-1/TRBV3-2
d_gene: .
j_gene: TRBJ2-1
abundance: .
CDR3nt: TGTGCCAGCAGCCTCCTAGGGAATGAGCAGTTCTTC
CDR3aa: CASSLLGNEQFF

v_gene: TRBV6-1
d_gene: TRBD1
j_gene: TRBJ2-2
abundance: .
CDR3nt: TGTGCCAGCAGGACGGGGCAGGGGGTGACCGGGGAGCTGTTTTTT
CDR3aa: CASRTGQGVTGELFF

v_gene: TRBV30
d_gene: .
j_gene: TRBJ2-1
abundance: once
CDR3nt: TGTGCCTACGGGCGGAACAATGAGCAGTTCTTC
CDR3aa: CAYGRNNEQFF

v_gene: TRBV29-1
d_gene: .
j_gene: TRBJ2-5
abundance: .
CDR3nt: TGCAGCGTTGTGGGGCCTGGGAACGGAGAGACCCAGTACTTC
CDR3aa: CSVVGPGNGETQYF

v_gene: TRBV25-1
d_gene: .
j_gene: TRBJ2-2
abundance: .
CDR3nt: TGTGCCAGCAGTGAGCAGTTGTTGACCGGGGAGCTGTTTTTT
CDR3aa: CASSEQLLTGELFF

v_gene: TRBV3-1/TRBV3-2
d_gene: .
j_gene: TRBJ1-5
abundance: .
CDR3nt: TGTGCCAGCAGCCCGGGGAGAAGCAATCAGCCCCAGCATTTT
CDR3aa: CASSPGRSNQPQHF

v_gene: TRBV15
d_gene: TRBD1
j_gene: TRBJ2-7
abundance: .
CDR3nt: TGTGCCACCAGCAGAACCGGGACAGGGGGCTTCGAGCAGTACTTC
CDR3aa: CATSRTGTGGFEQYF

v_gene: TRBV19
d_gene: .
j_gene: TRBJ2-1
abundance: .
CDR3nt: TGTGCCAGTAGTATTCTTAGGTTCAATGAGCAGTTCTTC
CDR3aa: CASSILRFNEQFF

v_gene: TRBV30
d_gene: .
j_gene: TRBJ2-7
abundance: .
CDR3nt: TGTGCCTGGAGTCGAGGAGGATCGAGCTCCTACGAGCAGTACTTC
CDR3aa: CAWSRGGSSSYEQYF

v_gene: TRBV5-1
d_gene: TRBD2
j_gene: TRBJ2-1
abundance: .
CDR3nt: TGCGCCAGCAGCTTGGCCGGGACTAGCGGGAGCAATGAGCAGTTCTTC
CDR3aa: CASSLAGTSGSNEQFF

v_gene: TRBV2
d_gene: TRBD1
j_gene: TRBJ1-2
abundance: once
CDR3nt: TGTGCCAGCAGTGTTACAGGGGCGGAGGGCTACACCTTC
CDR3aa: CASSVTGAEGYTF

v_gene: TRBV5-1
d_gene: .
j_gene: TRBJ2-6
abundance: .
CDR3nt: TGCGCCAGCAGCTCGATACCCCCCGGGGTCTCGAGAGGGGCCAACGTCCTGACTTTC
CDR3aa: CASSSIPPGVSRGANVLTF

v_gene: TRBV5-4
d_gene: TRBD1
j_gene: TRBJ2-1
abundance: .
CDR3nt: TGTGCCAGCAGCACGGGACAGGGTCGCGATGAGCAGTTCTTC
CDR3aa: CASSTGQGRDEQFF

v_gene: TRBV9
d_gene: TRBD2
j_gene: TRBJ2-1
abundance: .
CDR3nt: TGTGCCAGCAGCGCGGATCTAGCGGTCTACAATGAGCAGTTCTTC
CDR3aa: CASSADLAVYNEQFF

v_gene: TRBV7-2
d_gene: .
j_gene: TRBJ2-5
abundance: .
CDR3nt: TGTGCCAGCAGCTCGAGGGAGTTCGGGACCCAGTACTTC
CDR3aa: CASSSREFGTQYF

v_gene: TRBV27
d_gene: TRBD2
j_gene: TRBJ2-2
abundance: .
CDR3nt: TGTGCCAGCAGTCCACGACTTAACCGGGGGGCCGGGGAGCTGTTTTTT
CDR3aa: CASSPRLNRGAGELFF

v_gene: TRBV19
d_gene: .
j_gene: TRBJ2-1
abundance: few
CDR3nt: TGTGCCAGTAACCCAGGTGAACTAGGATATAACAATGAGCAGTTCTTC
CDR3aa: CASNPGELGYNNEQFF

v_gene: TRBV11-1
d_gene: .
j_gene: TRBJ1-4
abundance: .
CDR3nt: TGTGCCAGCAGCTCGGGCCGCCGGACTAATGAAAAACTGTTTTTT
CDR3aa: CASSSGRRTNEKLFF

v_gene: TRBV13
d_gene: .
j_gene: TRBJ2-4
abundance: .
CDR3nt: TGTGCCAGCAGCCATAGCGCACTAGCCAAAAACATTCAGTACTTC
CDR3aa: CASSHSALAKNIQYF

v_gene: TRBV30
d_gene: .
j_gene: TRBJ1-1
abundance: .
CDR3nt: TGTGCCTGGAGGCCCAATCGTAGAGGGGGATACACTGAAGCTTTCTTT
CDR3aa: CAWRPNRRGGYTEAFF

v_gene: TRBV29-1
d_gene: .
j_gene: TRBJ1-1
abundance: many
CDR3nt: TGCAGCGTTGAATACGGGTTGAACACTGAAGCTTTCTTT
CDR3aa: CSVEYGLNTEAFF

v_gene: TRBV25-1
d_gene: .
j_gene: TRBJ2-5
abundance: .
CDR3nt: TGTGCCAGCAGTGAATATGGGGTTCTGGGGACCCAGTACTTC
CDR3aa: CASSEYGVLGTQYF

v_gene: TRBV27
d_gene: TRBD2
j_gene: TRBJ2-7
abundance: .
CDR3nt: TGTGCCAGCAGTTTGGCCGGGAGGGCCGTACTTCAGCAGTACTTC
CDR3aa: CASSLAGRAVLQQYF

v_gene: TRBV15
d_gene: .
j_gene: TRBJ1-5
abundance: once
CDR3nt: TGTGCCACCAGCAGAGATCCCGACAGCAATCAGCCCCAGCATTTT
CDR3aa: CATSRDPDSNQPQHF

v_gene: TRBV15
d_gene: .
j_gene: TRBJ1-1
abundance: once
CDR3nt: TGTGCCACCAGCAGAGATGAGTTGGCAGCTTTCTTT
CDR3aa: CATSRDELAAFF

v_gene: TRBV18
d_gene: .
j_gene: TRBJ1-4
abundance: .
CDR3nt: TGTGCCAGCTCACCAGGGAACCCCGCAACTAATGAAAAACTGTTTTTT
CDR3aa: CASSPGNPATNEKLFF

v_gene: TRBV2
d_gene: TRBD1
j_gene: TRBJ1-6
abundance: .
CDR3nt: TGTGCCAGCAGTGCTACAGGGGGCTTTAATTCACCCCTCCACTTT
CDR3aa: CASSATGGFNSPLHF

v_gene: TRBV24-1
d_gene: .
j_gene: TRBJ2-7
abundance: .
CDR3nt: TGTGCCACCAGTCGAGACACCCACGAGCAGTACTTC
CDR3aa: CATSRDTHEQYF

v_gene: TRBV7-3
d_gene: TRBD1
j_gene: TRBJ2-1
abundance: .
CDR3nt: TGTGCCAGCAGTTCGGGACAGAACAATGAGCAGTTCTTC
CDR3aa: CASSSGQNNEQFF

v_gene: TRBV14
d_gene: .
j_gene: TRBJ1-2
abundance: .
CDR3nt: TGTGCCAGCAGCCAAGGGAGCCCCCCCGGGGGCTACACCTTC
CDR3aa: CASSQGSPPGGYTF

v_gene: TRBV7-2
d_gene: .
j_gene: TRBJ2-5
abundance: once
CDR3nt: TGTGCCAGCAGCTTATTCCCGTCCGGGGAGGAAAAGACCCAGTACTTC
CDR3aa: CASSLFPSGEEKTQYF

v_gene: TRBV7-3
d_gene: TRBD2
j_gene: TRBJ2-5
abundance: .
CDR3nt: TGTGCCAGCGGGAGTACGGGACTAGCGGAAGAGACCCAGTACTTC
CDR3aa: CASGSTGLAEETQYF

v_gene: TRBV5-4
d_gene: TRBD2
j_gene: TRBJ2-5
abundance: .
CDR3nt: TGTGCCAGCAGCTTTCTAGCGGCGGAGACCCAGTACTTC
CDR3aa: CASSFLAAETQYF

v_gene: TRBV29-1
d_gene: TRBD2
j_gene: TRBJ2-1
abundance: .
CDR3nt: TGCAGCGGGGGACTAGCGGGAGGGAAAAATGAGCAGTTCTTC
CDR3aa: CSGGLAGGKNEQFF

v_gene: TRBV7-2
d_gene: .
j_gene: TRBJ2-1
abundance: .
CDR3nt: TGTGCCAGCAGCTTCGTCGGGTCGGGCGGAGACAATGAGCAGTTCTTC
CDR3aa: CASSFVGSGGDNEQFF

v_gene: TRBV5-6
d_gene: TRBD2
j_gene: TRBJ2-1
abundance: .
CDR3nt: TGTGCCCCGGAGCGGGAGCCGGCCTACAATGAGCAGTTCTTC
CDR3aa: CAPEREPAYNEQFF

v_gene: TRBV18
d_gene: TRBD1
j_gene: TRBJ2-7
abundance: once
CDR3nt: TGTGCCAGCTCAGCGGGACAGGGGGGACTCTACGAGCAGTACTTC
CDR3aa: CASSAGQGGLYEQYF

v_gene: TRBV28
d_gene: TRBD1
j_gene: TRBJ1-6
abundance: .
CDR3nt: TGTGCCAGCAGTCGGACAGGGGTTTCACCCCTCCACTTT
CDR3aa: CASSRTGVSPLHF

v_gene: TRBV6-2/TRBV6-3
d_gene: .
j_gene: TRBJ1-2
abundance: .
CDR3nt: TGTGCCAGCAGCCGGGACTCAAGCTATGGCTACACCTTC
CDR3aa: CASSRDSSYGYTF